A selection of T cell receptor beta chains follows, all from one sample in a study of cytomegalovirus exposure and HLA in healthy donors. Clones were read by immunoSEQ multiplex PCR, and TCRdb kept only the in-frame ones, dropping some. Among roughly 99,000 clones, 75% to 85% were seen once, and the ten largest hold over 3%. Sample: PBMCs. The receptors stem from a woman between 40 and 55 years old in good health and CMV-seronegative. The CDR3 runs from the conserved cysteine through the conserved F or W. The D gene is left open where the match is weak. Not every row has a clone size; where given, it reads once, few, many or a size class.

J gene | clone size | D gene | V gene | CDR3 DNA | CDR3 protein
TRBJ2-7 | . | TRBD1 | TRBV28 | TGTGCCAGCCTGGACAGGGCGTCCTACGAGCAGTACTTC | CASLDRASYEQYF
TRBJ2-1 | . | TRBD2 | TRBV5-1 | TGCGCCAGCAGCTTATTGACTAGCGGGGGGGCTACGAACAATGAGCAGTTCTTC | CASSLLTSGGATNNEQFF
TRBJ1-1 | . | TRBD1 | TRBV18 | TGTGCCAGCCAGGGACAGCCCTACCTGAACACTGAAGCTTTCTTT | CASQGQPYLNTEAFF
TRBJ1-5 | . | TRBD1 | TRBV19 | TGTGCCAGTAGCGCAGGGGGACCCAATCAGCCCCAGCATTTT | CASSAGGPNQPQHF
TRBJ1-1 | . | . | TRBV28 | TGTGCCAGCGTGAAGGGGGGAGGGTTTGAAGCTTTCTTT | CASVKGGGFEAFF
TRBJ1-5 | . | . | TRBV27 | TGTGCCAGCAGCCTAGGTGCTCATGGCAATCAGCCCCAGCATTTT | CASSLGAHGNQPQHF
TRBJ2-1 | . | TRBD2 | TRBV6-4 | TGTGCCAGCAGTACCGGGACTAGCGGCCGCGGGGAGCAGTTCTTC | CASSTGTSGRGEQFF
TRBJ2-2 | . | TRBD1 | TRBV6-1 | TGTGCCAGCAGTGAAGCCTGGACAGGGGGAGGGGAGCTGTTTTTT | CASSEAWTGGGELFF
TRBJ1-2 | . | TRBD1 | TRBV19 | TGTGCCAGTAGACAAGGACAGGGCCGACCCCACGGACCTGACGGCTACACCTTC | CASRQGQGRPHGPDGYTF
TRBJ1-1 | . | . | TRBV7-3 | TGTGCCAGCAGCTTAAATACGGGGGTGAACACTGAAGCTTTCTTT | CASSLNTGVNTEAFF
TRBJ2-1 | . | . | TRBV28 | TGTGCCAGCAGTTCTCTGAAGGGGCACAATGAGCAGTTCTTC | CASSSLKGHNEQFF
TRBJ1-5 | . | TRBD1 | TRBV2 | TGTGCCAGCATGGACAGGTTTAGCAATCAGCCCCAGCATTTT | CASMDRFSNQPQHF
TRBJ2-5 | . | TRBD2 | TRBV4-3 | TGCGCCAGCAGCCACCGCGGGGGGGGAGAGACCCAGTACTTC | CASSHRGGGETQYF
TRBJ2-2 | . | . | TRBV6-4 | TGTGCCAGCAGTTCAGACACCGGGGAGCTGTTTTTT | CASSSDTGELFF
TRBJ1-6 | . | TRBD1 | TRBV5-6 | TGTGCCAGCCTGGACAGGGGCGGTTATTCACCCCTCCACTTT | CASLDRGGYSPLHF
TRBJ1-1 | . | . | TRBV11-2 | TGTGCCAGCAGCTTAGAGGGGCCCACTGAAGCTTTCTTT | CASSLEGPTEAFF
TRBJ2-7 | few | TRBD2 | TRBV5-6 | TGTGCCACAGGACTAGCGGGGGGATACGAGCAGTACTTC | CATGLAGGYEQYF
TRBJ1-1 | . | TRBD1 | TRBV7-2 | TGTGCCAGCACCTGGGGACAGGGGGTTAACACTGAAGCTTTCTTT | CASTWGQGVNTEAFF
TRBJ1-1 | . | . | TRBV30 | TGTGCCTGGAGTGTTGGAGGAGTTTTTGAAGCTTTCTTT | CAWSVGGVFEAFF
TRBJ1-3 | . | . | TRBV9 | TGTGCCAGCAGCTACACCACAGGGAACTCTGGAAACACCATATATTTT | CASSYTTGNSGNTIYF
TRBJ2-6 | once | . | TRBV6-4 | TGTGCCAGCAGTGCGGACAGCTCTGGGGCCAACGTCCTGACTTTC | CASSADSSGANVLTF
TRBJ1-3 | . | . | TRBV6-5 | TGTGCCAGCAGTTACTCCCGGGGAAACACCATATATTTT | CASSYSRGNTIYF
TRBJ1-2 | . | . | TRBV5-1 | TGCGCCAGCAGCTTGGGGCCTTTGGATGGCTACACCTTC | CASSLGPLDGYTF
TRBJ1-1 | . | TRBD1 | TRBV10-3 | TGTGCCATCAGGGCCGACAGGGAGCGAGGCACTGAAGCTTTCTTT | CAIRADRERGTEAFF
TRBJ2-7 | . | TRBD1 | TRBV4-2 | TGTGCCAGCAGCCAAGTCGTCTCCGACAGGGCGTCCACCTACGAGCAGTACTTC | CASSQVVSDRASTYEQYF
TRBJ2-7 | . | . | TRBV5-1 | TGCGCCAGCAGCACAACAGGGTCTTTTCCCTACGAGCAGTACTTC | CASSTTGSFPYEQYF
TRBJ1-1 | few | . | TRBV7-3 | TGTGCCAGCAGCCCCACTGCCTGGTATAGCACTGAAGCTTTCTTT | CASSPTAWYSTEAFF
TRBJ1-1 | few | TRBD1 | TRBV4-1 | TGCGCCAGCGGACAGGGGGCAGTGACTGAAGCTTTCTTT | CASGQGAVTEAFF
TRBJ1-6 | few | . | TRBV5-1 | TGCGCCAGCAGCCACGATGGGGGCAGGTCACCCCTCCACTTT | CASSHDGGRSPLHF
TRBJ2-7 | . | . | TRBV30 | TGTGCCTGGAGGTCGGGCAGGGTGGCATCCGAGCAGTACTTC | CAWRSGRVASEQYF
TRBJ1-1 | . | TRBD1 | TRBV6-6 | TGTGCCAGCAGTGCCTGGACAGGGGAGACTGAAGCTTTCTTT | CASSAWTGETEAFF
TRBJ1-1 | . | . | TRBV28 | TGTGCCAGCAGTCCCGGCGGGGCCCATCGACCGGCTTTCTTT | CASSPGGAHRPAFF
TRBJ2-3 | . | . | TRBV7-2 | TGTGCCAGCAGCTTAGAGACTACTAGCACAGATACGCAGTATTTT | CASSLETTSTDTQYF